Reported below is one T cell receptor (beta chain). Its antigen is currently unknown. The primer mix had 60 Vbeta and 13 Jbeta primers. Assay: immunoSEQ multiplex PCR; the TCRdb copy retains only in-frame clones and omits some. The table has over 130,000 clones, approximately 76% seen once. The sample comes from a study of cytomegalovirus exposure and HLA in healthy donors. Findings and caveats of the study: Relative to the approximately 700-donor mean, N-insertions were reportedly fewer in an Asian-associated ancestry cluster in a later analysis.

The sequenced sample was PBMCs. This sequence was found in a man aged 35 to 55 in good health and CMV-seronegative.

The CDR3 here is CASSDHTGPANLEAFF. The CDR3 DNA reads TGTGCCAGCAGCGATCATACAGGGCCCGCCAACCTTGAAGCTTTCTTT. The chain has TRBV11-2 and TRBJ1-1, with D possibly matching TRBD1 (6 bases). The CDR3 consists of 16 residues. Germline-derived CDR1 and CDR2 are SGHAT and FQNNGV. Trimming left V 5 bases short and J 7 bases short, with 23 bases between.